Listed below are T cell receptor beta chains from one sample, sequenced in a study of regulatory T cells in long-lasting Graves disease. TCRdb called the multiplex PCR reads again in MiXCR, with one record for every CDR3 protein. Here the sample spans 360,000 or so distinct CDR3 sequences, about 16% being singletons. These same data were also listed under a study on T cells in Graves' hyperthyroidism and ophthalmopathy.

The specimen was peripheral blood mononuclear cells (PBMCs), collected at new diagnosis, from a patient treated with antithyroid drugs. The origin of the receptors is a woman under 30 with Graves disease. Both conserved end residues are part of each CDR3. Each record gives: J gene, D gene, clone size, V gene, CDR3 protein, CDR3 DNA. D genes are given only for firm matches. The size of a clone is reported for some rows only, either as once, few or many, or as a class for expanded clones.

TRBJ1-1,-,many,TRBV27,CASSPYGGSGTEAFF,TGTGCCAGCAGTCCGTACGGGGGTAGTGGCACTGAAGCTTTCTTT
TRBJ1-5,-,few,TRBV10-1,CASPPRPGNQPQHF,TGCGCCAGCCCCCCTCGTCCGGGCAATCAGCCCCAGCATTTT
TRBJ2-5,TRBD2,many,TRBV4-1,CASSQLAGQETQYF,TGCGCCAGCAGCCAGCTAGCGGGCCAAGAGACCCAGTACTTC
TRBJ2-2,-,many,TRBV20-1,CSAISGVGPGELFF,TGCAGTGCTATTTCGGGAGTCGGGCCCGGGGAGCTGTTTTTT
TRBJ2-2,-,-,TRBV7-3,CASSLDRESASTGERFF,TGTGCCAGCAGCTTAGATCGGGAGTCTGCGAGTACCGGGGAGCGGTTTTTT
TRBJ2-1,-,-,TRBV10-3,CAIRALASYNEQFF,TGTGCCATCAGGGCGCTAGCTTCCTACAATGAGCAGTTCTTC
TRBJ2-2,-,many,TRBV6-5,CASSYGGTRNTGELFF,TGTGCCAGCAGTTACGGTGGGACACGGAACACCGGGGAGCTGTTTTTT
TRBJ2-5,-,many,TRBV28,CASLLGEGRAQETQYF,TGTGCCAGCCTTTTGGGGGAAGGCAGGGCCCAAGAGACCCAGTACTTC
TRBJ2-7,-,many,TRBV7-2,CASSRVGYEQYF,TGTGCCAGCAGCCGAGTTGGGTACGAGCAGTACTTC
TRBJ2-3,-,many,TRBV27,CASSLGGSGTDTQYF,TGTGCCAGCAGTTTAGGAGGCTCTGGCACAGATACGCAGTATTTT
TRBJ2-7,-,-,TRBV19,CASSNGYEQYF,TGTGCCAGTAGTAATGGTTACGAGCAGTACTTC
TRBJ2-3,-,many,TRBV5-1,CASSWGGSTDTQYF,TGCGCCAGCAGCTGGGGCGGTAGCACAGATACGCAGTATTTT
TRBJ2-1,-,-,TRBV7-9,CASSLRLSLSTSYNEQFF,TGTGCCAGCAGCTTAAGACTTTCCCTATCAACCTCCTACAATGAGCAGTTCTTC
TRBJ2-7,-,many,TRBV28,CASSFTSGSTSYEQYF,TGTGCCAGCAGTTTTACCTCCGGGAGTACATCCTACGAGCAGTACTTC
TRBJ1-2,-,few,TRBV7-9,CASSGGSGYGYTF,TGTGCCAGCAGCGGCGGGAGTGGCTATGGCTACACCTTC
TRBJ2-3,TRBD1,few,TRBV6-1,CASTLDGQASTDTQYF,TGTGCCAGCACCCTTGACGGACAGGCTAGCACAGATACGCAGTATTTT
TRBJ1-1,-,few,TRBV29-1,CSVFQGQDTEAFF,TGCAGCGTCTTTCAGGGGCAAGACACTGAAGCTTTCTTT
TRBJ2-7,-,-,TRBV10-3,CAISESQGSFDEQYF,TGTGCCATCAGTGAGTCTCAGGGAAGTTTCGACGAGCAGTACTTC
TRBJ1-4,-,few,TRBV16,CASSQSGGDQGKLFF,TGTGCCAGCAGCCAATCTGGAGGGGACCAAGGAAAACTGTTTTTT
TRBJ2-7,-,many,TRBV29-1,CSVVQGYEQYF,TGCAGCGTTGTACAGGGCTACGAGCAGTACTTC
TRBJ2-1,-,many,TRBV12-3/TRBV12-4,CASNPSSYNEQFF,TGTGCCAGCAACCCCAGCTCCTACAATGAGCAGTTCTTC
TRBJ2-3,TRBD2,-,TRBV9,CASSVIAGVSTDTRYF,TGTGCCAGCAGCGTAATAGCGGGAGTTAGCACAGATACGCGGTATTTT
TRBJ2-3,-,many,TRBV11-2,CASSLVPDTQYF,TGTGCCAGCAGCTTAGTTCCGGATACGCAGTATTTT
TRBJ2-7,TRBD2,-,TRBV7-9,CASSLSRLAGYEQYF,TGTGCCAGCAGCTTATCAAGACTAGCGGGCTACGAGCAGTACTTC
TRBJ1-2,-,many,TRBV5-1,CASSFGQLYGYTF,TGCGCCAGCAGCTTTGGGCAGCTTTATGGCTACACCTTC
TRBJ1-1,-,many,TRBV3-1,CASSRQQATEAFF,TGTGCCAGCAGCCGCCAGCAGGCCACTGAAGCTTTCTTT
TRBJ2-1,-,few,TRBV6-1,CASRPLALPEYNEQFF,TGTGCCAGCAGACCCCTGGCGCTCCCCGAATACAATGAGCAGTTCTTC
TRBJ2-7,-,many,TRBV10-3,CAISGRQLGAYEQYF,TGTGCCATCAGTGGACGACAGCTGGGGGCTTACGAGCAGTACTTC
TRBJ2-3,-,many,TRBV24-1,CATSDLDRWNTQYF,TGTGCCACCAGTGATTTGGACCGATGGAATACGCAGTATTTT
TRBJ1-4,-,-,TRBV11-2,CASKMGKKREKLFF,TGTGCCAGCAAGATGGGAAAGAAAAGAGAAAAACTGTTTTTT
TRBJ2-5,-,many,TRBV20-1,CSARTGAQETQYF,TGCAGTGCTAGAACGGGGGCCCAAGAGACCCAGTACTTC
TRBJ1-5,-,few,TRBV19,CASSRFNQPQHF,TGTGCCAGTAGCAGATTCAATCAGCCCCAGCATTTT
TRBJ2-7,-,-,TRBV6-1,CASSEESRAGYEQYF,TGTGCCAGCAGTGAAGAAAGCAGGGCGGGGTACGAGCAGTACTTC
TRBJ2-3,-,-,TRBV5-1,CASSLEGLTTDTQYF,TGCGCCAGCAGCTTGGAGGGACTGACAACAGATACGCAGTATTTT
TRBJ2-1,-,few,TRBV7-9,CASSSGTIYNEQFF,TGTGCCAGCAGCTCCGGGACAATTTACAATGAGCAGTTCTTC
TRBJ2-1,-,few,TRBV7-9,CASSPLPRDNHNEQFF,TGTGCCAGCAGCCCCCTCCCCCGGGACAACCACAATGAGCAGTTCTTC
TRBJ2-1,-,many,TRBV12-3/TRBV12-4,CASSPPSRAYNEQFF,TGTGCCAGCAGTCCACCTAGCAGGGCCTACAATGAGCAGTTCTTC